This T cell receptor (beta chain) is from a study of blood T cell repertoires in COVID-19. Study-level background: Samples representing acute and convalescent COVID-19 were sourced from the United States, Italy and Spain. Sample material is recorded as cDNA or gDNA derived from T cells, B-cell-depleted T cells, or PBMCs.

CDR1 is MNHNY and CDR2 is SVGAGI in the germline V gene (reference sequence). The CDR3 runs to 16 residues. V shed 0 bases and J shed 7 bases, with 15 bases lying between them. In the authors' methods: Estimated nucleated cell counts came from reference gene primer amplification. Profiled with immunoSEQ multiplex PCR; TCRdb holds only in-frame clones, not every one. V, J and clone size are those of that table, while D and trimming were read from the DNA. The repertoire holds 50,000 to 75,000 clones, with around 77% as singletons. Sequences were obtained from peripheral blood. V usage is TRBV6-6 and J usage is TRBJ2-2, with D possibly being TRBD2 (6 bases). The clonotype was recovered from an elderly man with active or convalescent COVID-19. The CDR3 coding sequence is TGTGCCAGCAGTTACTCCGGAGGGGAGTATGGCGGGGAGCTGTTTTTT. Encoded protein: CASSYSGGEYGGELFF.